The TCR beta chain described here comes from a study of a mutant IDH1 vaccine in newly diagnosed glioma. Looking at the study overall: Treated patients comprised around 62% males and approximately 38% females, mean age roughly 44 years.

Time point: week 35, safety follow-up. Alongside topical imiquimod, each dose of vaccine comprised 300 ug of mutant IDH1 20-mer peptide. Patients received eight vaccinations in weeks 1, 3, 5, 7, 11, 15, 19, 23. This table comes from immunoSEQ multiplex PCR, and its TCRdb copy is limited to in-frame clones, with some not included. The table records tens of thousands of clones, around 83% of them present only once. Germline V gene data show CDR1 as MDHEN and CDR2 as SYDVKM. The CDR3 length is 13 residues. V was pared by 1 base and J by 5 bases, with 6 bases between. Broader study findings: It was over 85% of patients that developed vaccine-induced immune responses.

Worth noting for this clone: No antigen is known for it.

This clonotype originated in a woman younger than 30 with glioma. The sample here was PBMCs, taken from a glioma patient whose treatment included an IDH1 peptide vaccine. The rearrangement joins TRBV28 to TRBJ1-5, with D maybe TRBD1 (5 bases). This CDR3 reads CASSLSRDQPQHF. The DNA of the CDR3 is TGTGCCAGCAGTTTATCCAGGGATCAGCCCCAGCATTTT.